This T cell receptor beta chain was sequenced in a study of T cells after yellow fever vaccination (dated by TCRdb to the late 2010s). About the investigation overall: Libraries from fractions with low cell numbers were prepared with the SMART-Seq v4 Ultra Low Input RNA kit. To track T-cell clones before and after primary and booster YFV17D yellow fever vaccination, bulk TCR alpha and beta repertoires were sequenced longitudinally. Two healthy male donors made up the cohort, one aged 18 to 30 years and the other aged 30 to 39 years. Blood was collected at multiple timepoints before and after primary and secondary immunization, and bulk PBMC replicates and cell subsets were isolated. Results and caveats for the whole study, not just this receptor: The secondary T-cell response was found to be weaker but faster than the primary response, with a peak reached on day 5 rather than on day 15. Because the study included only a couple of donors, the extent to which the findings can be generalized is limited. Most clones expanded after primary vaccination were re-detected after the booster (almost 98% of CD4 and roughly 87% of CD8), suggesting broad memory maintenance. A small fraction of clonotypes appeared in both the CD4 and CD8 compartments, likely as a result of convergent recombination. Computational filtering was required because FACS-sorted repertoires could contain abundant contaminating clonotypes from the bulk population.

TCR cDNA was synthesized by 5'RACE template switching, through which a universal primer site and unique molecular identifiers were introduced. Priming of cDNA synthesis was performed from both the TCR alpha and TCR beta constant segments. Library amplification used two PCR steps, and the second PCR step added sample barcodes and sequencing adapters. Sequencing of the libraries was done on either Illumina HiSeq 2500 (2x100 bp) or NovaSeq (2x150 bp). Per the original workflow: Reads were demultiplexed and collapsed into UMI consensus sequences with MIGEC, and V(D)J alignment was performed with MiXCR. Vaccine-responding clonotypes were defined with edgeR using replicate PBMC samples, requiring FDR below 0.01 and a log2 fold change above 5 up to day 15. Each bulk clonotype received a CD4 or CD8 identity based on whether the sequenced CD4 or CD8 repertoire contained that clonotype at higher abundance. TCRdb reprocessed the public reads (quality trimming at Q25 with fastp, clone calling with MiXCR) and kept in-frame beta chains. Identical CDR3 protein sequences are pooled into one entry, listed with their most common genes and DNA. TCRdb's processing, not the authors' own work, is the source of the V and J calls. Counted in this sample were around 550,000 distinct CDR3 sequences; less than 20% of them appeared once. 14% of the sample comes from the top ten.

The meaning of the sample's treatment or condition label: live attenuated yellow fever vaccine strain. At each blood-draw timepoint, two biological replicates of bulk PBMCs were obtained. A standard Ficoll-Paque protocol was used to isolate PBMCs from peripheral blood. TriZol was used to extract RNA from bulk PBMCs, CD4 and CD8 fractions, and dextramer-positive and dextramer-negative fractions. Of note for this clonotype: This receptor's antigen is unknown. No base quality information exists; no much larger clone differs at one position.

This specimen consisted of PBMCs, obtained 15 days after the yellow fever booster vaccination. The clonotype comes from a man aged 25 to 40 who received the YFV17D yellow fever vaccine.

The DNA is TGTGCCAGCAGTACTAGCGGCCGAAAATACAATGAGCAGTTCTTC. Translated, it gives CASSTSGRKYNEQFF. The chain employs TRBV12-3 or TRBV12-4 and TRBJ2-1, with 8 bases in between that match TRBD2. After removal of 5 bases from V and 4 bases from J, the junction retains 7 bases not matched to a gene. Including the terminal cysteine and phenylalanine, the CDR3 comprises 15 residues. CDR3 DNA only is kept here, 45 bases in frame from base 1.